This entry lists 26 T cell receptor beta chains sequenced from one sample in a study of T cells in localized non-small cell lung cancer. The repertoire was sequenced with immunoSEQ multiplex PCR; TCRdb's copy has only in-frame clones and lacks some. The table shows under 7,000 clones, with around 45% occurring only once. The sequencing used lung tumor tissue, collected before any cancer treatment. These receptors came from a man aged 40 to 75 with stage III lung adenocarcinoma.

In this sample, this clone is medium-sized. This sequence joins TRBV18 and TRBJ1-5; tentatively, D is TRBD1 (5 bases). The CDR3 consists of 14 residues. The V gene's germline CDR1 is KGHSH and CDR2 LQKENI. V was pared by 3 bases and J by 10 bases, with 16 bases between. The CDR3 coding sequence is TGTGCCAGCTCACCGGGGAGGGGTAATGGACCCCAGCATTTT. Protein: CASSPGRGNGPQHF.

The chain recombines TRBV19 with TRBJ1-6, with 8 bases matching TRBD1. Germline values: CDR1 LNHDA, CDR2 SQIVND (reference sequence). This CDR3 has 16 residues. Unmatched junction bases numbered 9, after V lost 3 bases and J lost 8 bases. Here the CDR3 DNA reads TGTGCCAGTAGTATGGGGGGGACAGGAGAGGATTCACCCCTCCACTTT. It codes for CASSMGGTGEDSPLHF. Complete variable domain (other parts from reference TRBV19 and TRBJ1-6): DGGITQSPKYLFRKEGQNVTLSCEQNLNHDAMYWYRQDPGQGLRLIYYSQIVNDFQKGDIAEGYSVSREKKESFPLTVTSAQKNPTAFYLCASSMGGTGEDSPLHFGNGTRLTVT.

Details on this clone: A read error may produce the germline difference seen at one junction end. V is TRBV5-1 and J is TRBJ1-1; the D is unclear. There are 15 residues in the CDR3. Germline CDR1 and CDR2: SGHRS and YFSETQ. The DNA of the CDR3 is TGCGCCAGCAGCTTGGAGCCGTTTGGGAACGCTGAAGCTTTCTTT. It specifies CASSLEPFGNAEAFF. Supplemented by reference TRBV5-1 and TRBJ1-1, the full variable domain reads KAGVTQTPRYLIKTRGQQVTLSCSPISGHRSVSWYQQTPGQGLQFLFEYFSETQRNKGNFPGRFSGRQFSNSRSEMNVSTLELGDSALYLCASSLEPFGNAEAFFGQGTRLTVV.

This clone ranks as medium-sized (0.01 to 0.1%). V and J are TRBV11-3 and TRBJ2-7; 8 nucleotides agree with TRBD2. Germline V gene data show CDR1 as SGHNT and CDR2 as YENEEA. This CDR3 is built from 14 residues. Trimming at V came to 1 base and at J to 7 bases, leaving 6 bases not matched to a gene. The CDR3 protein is CASSLGREVLEQYF. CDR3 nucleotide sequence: TGTGCCAGCAGCTTAGGGCGGGAGGTGTTGGAGCAGTACTTC.

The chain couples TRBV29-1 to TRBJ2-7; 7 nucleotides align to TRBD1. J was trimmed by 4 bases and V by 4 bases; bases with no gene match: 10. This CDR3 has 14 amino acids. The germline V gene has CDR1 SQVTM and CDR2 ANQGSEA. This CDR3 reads CSVVLGQFEYEQYF. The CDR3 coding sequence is TGCAGCGTTGTGCTGGGACAGTTTGAGTACGAGCAGTACTTC.

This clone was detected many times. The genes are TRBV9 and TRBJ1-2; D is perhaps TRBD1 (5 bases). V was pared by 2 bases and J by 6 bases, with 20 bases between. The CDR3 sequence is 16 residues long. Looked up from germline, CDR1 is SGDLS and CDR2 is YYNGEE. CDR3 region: CASSVQIGQGGDGYTF. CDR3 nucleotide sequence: TGTGCCAGCAGCGTTCAAATAGGGCAGGGAGGGGATGGCTACACCTTC. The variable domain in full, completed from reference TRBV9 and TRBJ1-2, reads DSGVTQTPKHLITATGQRVTLRCSPRSGDLSVYWYQQSLDQGLQFLIQYYNGEERAKGNILERFSAQQFPDLHSELNLSSLELGDSALYFCASSVQIGQGGDGYTFGSGTRLTVV.

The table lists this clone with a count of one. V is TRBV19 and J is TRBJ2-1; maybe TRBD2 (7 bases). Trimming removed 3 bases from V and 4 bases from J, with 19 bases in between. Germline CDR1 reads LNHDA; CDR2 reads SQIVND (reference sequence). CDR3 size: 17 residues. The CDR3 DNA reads TGTGCCAGTAGTATGGACGGGGGGCTAGGGAGGTACAATGAGCAGTTCTTC. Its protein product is CASSMDGGLGRYNEQFF.

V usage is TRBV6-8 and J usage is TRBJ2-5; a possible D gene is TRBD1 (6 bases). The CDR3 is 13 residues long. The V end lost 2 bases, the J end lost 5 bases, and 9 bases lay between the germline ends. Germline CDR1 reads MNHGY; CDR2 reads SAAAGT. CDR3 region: CASSYGGAETQYF. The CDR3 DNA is TGTGCCAGCAGTTACGGGGGCGCCGAGACCCAGTACTTC.

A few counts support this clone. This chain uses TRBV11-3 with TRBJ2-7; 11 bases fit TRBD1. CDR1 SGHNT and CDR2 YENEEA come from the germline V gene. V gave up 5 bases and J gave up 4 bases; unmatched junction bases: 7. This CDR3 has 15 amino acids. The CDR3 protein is CASSITGTGGYEQYF. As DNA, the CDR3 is TGTGCCAGCAGCATAACCGGGACAGGGGGTTACGAGCAGTACTTC.

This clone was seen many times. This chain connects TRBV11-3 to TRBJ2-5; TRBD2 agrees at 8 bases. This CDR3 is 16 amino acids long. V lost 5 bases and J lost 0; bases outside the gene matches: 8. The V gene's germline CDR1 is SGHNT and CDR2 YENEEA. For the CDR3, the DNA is TGTGCCAGCAGCCCTCGAGGTAGCGGGGACCAAGAGACCCAGTACTTC. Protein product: CASSPRGSGDQETQYF.

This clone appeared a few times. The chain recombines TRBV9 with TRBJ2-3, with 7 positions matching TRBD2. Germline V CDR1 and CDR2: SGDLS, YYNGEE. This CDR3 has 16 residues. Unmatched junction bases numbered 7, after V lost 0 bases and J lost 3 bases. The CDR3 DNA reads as TGTGCCAGCAGCGTAGGGGGAGGGAGCCTAACAGATACGCAGTATTTT. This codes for CASSVGGGSLTDTQYF. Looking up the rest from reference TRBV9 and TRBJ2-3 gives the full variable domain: DSGVTQTPKHLITATGQRVTLRCSPRSGDLSVYWYQQSLDQGLQFLIQYYNGEERAKGNILERFSAQQFPDLHSELNLSSLELGDSALYFCASSVGGGSLTDTQYFGPGTRLTVL.

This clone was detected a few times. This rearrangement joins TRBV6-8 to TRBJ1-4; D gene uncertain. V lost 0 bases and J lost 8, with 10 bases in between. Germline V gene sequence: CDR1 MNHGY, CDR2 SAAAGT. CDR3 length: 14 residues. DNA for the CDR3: TGTGCCAGCAGTTACTCCGGGGAGGGAGAAAAACTGTTTTTT. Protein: CASSYSGEGEKLFF.

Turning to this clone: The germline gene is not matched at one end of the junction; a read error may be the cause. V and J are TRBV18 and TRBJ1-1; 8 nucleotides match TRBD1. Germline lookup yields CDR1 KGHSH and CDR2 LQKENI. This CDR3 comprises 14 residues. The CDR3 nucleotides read TGTGCCAGCTCGAGTTTAGGGACAGGACCTGAAGCTTTTTTT. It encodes CASSSLGTGPEAFF.

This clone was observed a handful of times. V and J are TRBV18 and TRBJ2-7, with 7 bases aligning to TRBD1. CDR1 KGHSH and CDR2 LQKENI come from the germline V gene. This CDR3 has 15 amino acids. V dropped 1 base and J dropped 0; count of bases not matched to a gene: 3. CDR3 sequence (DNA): TGTGCCAGCTCACCACAGGGGGCGGTCTCCTACGAGCAGTACTTC. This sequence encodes CASSPQGAVSYEQYF.

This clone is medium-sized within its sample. Here the CDR3 DNA reads TGTGCCAGCAGCTCCCGGGACAGGAACACTGAAGCTTTCTTT. Translated: CASSSRDRNTEAFF. This rearrangement joins TRBV9 to TRBJ1-1, with 7 bases aligning to TRBD1. Trimming at V came to 4 bases and at J to 1 base, leaving 4 bases not matched to a gene. This CDR3 is built from 14 residues. In germline, CDR1 is SGDLS, CDR2 YYNGEE.

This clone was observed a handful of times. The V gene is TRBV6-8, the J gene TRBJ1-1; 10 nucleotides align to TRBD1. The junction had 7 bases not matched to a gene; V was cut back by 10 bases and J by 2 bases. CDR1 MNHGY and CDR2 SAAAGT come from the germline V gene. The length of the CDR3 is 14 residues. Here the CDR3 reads CAIRLTGGNTEAFF. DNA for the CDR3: TGTGCCATCAGATTGACAGGGGGCAACACTGAAGCTTTCTTT.

The CDR3 here is CASWGAGPTGELFF. In DNA, the CDR3 is TGTGCCAGCTGGGGGGCGGGGCCCACCGGGGAGCTGTTTTTT. V and J are TRBV2 and TRBJ2-2; D could derive from TRBD1 or TRBD2 (6 bases each). The V end was cut by 8 bases, the J end by 4 bases, with 14 bases between. The CDR3 covers 14 residues. CDR1 is SNHLY, CDR2 FYNNEI, per germline.

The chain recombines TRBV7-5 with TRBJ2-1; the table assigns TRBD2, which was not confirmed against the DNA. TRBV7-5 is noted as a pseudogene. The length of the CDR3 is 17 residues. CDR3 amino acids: CASSLGVGGGVLYEQFF. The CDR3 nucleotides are TGTGCCAGCAGCTTAGGAGTTGGCGGGGGGGTCCTCTATGAGCAGTTCTTC.

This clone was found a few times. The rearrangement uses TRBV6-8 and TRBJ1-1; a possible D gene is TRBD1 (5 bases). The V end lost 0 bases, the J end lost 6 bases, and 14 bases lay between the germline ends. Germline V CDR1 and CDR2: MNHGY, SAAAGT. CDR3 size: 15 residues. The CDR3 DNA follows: TGTGCCAGCAGTTACTCGAGGGGACTTGGGGCTGAAGCTTTCTTT. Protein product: CASSYSRGLGAEAFF.

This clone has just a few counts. CDR3 sequence (DNA): TGTGCCAGCAGCGCCAGGGGGGGAAGGAATGAGCAGTTCTTC. Its protein is CASSARGGRNEQFF. This sequence joins TRBV9 and TRBJ2-1, with D possibly called TRBD1 or TRBD2 (7 bases each). In germline, CDR1 is SGDLS, CDR2 YYNGEE. The length of the CDR3 is 14 residues. V was cut by 3 bases and J by 7 bases, with 14 bases left in between.

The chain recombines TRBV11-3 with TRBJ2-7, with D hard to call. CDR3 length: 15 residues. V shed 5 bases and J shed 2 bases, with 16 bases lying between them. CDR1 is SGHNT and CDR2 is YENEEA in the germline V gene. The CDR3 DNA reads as TGTGCCAGCAGCCTGATGTTGGGTAGAACCTACGAGCAGTACTTC. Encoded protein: CASSLMLGRTYEQYF.

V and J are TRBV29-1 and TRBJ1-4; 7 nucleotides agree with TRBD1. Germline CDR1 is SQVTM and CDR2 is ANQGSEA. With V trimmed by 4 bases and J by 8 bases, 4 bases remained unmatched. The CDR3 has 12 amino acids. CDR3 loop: CSVGTGEEKLFF. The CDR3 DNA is TGCAGCGTTGGAACAGGGGAGGAAAAACTGTTTTTT.

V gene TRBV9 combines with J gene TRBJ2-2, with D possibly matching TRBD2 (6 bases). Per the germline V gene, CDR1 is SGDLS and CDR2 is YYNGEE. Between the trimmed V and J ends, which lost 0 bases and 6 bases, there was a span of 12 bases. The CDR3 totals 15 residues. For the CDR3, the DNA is TGTGCCAGCAGCGTAGACGGGAGTCTCGCCGGGGAGCTGTTTTTT. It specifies CASSVDGSLAGELFF.

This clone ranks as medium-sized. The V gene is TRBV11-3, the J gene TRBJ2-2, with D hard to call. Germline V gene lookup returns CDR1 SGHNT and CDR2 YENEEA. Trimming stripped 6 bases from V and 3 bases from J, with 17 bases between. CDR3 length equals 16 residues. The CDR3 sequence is CASSVRRRTDTGELFF. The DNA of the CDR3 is TGTGCCAGCAGTGTCCGCCGCCGAACTGACACCGGGGAGCTGTTTTTT.

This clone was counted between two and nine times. Here the CDR3 reads CASRLGLNTEAFF. In DNA, the CDR3 is TGTGCCAGCCGTTTGGGGTTGAACACTGAAGCTTTCTTT. This sequence joins TRBV2 and TRBJ1-1; D not resolved. Germline loops: CDR1 SNHLY, CDR2 FYNNEI. The CDR3 has 13 amino acids. V dropped 8 bases and J dropped 0 bases, with 10 bases sitting between them.

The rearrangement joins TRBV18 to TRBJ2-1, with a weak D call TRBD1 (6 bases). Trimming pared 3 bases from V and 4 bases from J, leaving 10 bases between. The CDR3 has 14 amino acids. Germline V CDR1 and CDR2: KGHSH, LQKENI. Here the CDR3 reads CASSPRTAYNEQFF. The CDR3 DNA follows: TGTGCCAGCTCACCTCGGACAGCTTACAATGAGCAGTTCTTC.